Listed here are 3 T cell receptor beta chains from one sample, sequenced in a study of blood T cell repertoires in COVID-19. Sequenced by immunoSEQ multiplex PCR; TCRdb stores in-frame clones only, minus some. The profile shows 150,000 to 200,000 clones, 82% of them singletons. The sequencing sample was made of peripheral blood. These receptors were obtained from a woman aged 25 to 45 with acute or convalescent COVID-19.

V usage is TRBV3-1 (or the pseudogene TRBV3-2) and J usage is TRBJ1-4; a possible D gene is TRBD1 (5 bases). Germline assignment: CDR1 LGHDT and CDR2 YNNKEL (reference sequence). Trimming shortened V by 1 base and J by 5 bases, and 11 bases separated the two germline ends. The CDR3 has 15 residues. CDR3 nucleotide sequence: TGTGCCAGCAGCCAAGTGCACCAGGGAAATGAAAAACTGTTTTTT. As protein: CASSQVHQGNEKLFF.

The chain has TRBV7-2 and TRBJ2-1, with 13 bases fitting TRBD2. The ends lost 4 bases at V and 14 bases at J; junction bases unmatched: 5. The CDR3 runs 13 residues. The germline V gene has CDR1 SGHTA and CDR2 FQGNSA. This chain's CDR3 is CASSWTLAGGEFF. The CDR3 region has the DNA TGTGCCAGCAGCTGGACACTAGCGGGAGGGGAGTTCTTC.

This sequence joins TRBV29-1 and TRBJ1-1, with D hard to call. Between the trimmed V and J ends, which lost 5 bases and 5 bases, there was a span of 12 bases. The CDR3 loop spans 12 amino acids. The germline V gene encodes CDR1 SQVTM and CDR2 ANQGSEA. CDR3 sequence: CSVRQKETEAFF. DNA for the CDR3: TGCAGCGTTAGGCAGAAGGAGACTGAAGCTTTCTTT.